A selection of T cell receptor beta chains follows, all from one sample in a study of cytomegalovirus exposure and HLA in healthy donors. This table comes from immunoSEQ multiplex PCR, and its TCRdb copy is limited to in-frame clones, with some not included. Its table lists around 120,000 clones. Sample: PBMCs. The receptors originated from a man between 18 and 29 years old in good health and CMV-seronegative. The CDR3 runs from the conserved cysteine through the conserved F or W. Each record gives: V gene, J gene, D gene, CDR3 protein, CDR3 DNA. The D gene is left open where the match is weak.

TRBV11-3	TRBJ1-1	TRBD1	CASSRAGGEAFF	TGTGCCAGCAGCCGGGCAGGGGGAGAAGCTTTCTTT
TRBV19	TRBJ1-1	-	CASSIRGGSTEAFF	TGTGCCAGTAGTATTCGGGGGGGGAGCACTGAAGCTTTCTTT
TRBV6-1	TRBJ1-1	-	CASRDLGLMNTEAFF	TGTGCCAGCCGGGACTTAGGGCTCATGAACACTGAAGCTTTCTTT
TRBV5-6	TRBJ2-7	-	CASSLLVGLFYEQYF	TGTGCCAGCAGCCTCCTGGTTGGACTTTTCTACGAGCAGTACTTC
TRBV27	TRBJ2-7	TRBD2	CASSLSPLASGRVYEQYF	TGTGCCAGCAGTTTAAGCCCCTTGGCTAGCGGGAGGGTCTACGAGCAGTACTTC
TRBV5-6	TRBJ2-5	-	CASSLSPSRVGGETQYF	TGTGCCAGCAGCTTATCACCCTCCAGGGTAGGGGGAGAGACCCAGTACTTC
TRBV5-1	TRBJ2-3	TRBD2	CASSFGAGGLTDTQYF	TGCGCCAGCAGCTTTGGGGCGGGGGGGCTTACAGATACGCAGTATTTT
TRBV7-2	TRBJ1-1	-	CASSFRWRVRRNTEAFF	TGTGCCAGCAGCTTTCGGTGGAGGGTGCGGAGGAACACTGAAGCTTTCTTT
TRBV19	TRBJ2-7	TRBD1	CASSRTGGYEQYF	TGTGCCAGTAGTCGTACAGGGGGGTACGAGCAGTACTTC
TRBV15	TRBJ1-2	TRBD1	CATSRTGEDGYTF	TGTGCCACCAGCAGAACAGGGGAGGATGGCTACACCTTC
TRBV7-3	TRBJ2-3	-	CASSQTSGAPTDTQYF	TGTGCCAGCAGCCAAACGTCGGGTGCTCCCACAGATACGCAGTATTTT
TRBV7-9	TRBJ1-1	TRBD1	CASSLTGLREEAFF	TGTGCCAGCAGCTTGACAGGGCTTAGGGAGGAAGCTTTCTTT
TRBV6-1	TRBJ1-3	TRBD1	CASSGYRTGSGNTIYF	TGTGCCAGCAGTGGTTACCGGACAGGCTCTGGAAACACCATATATTTT
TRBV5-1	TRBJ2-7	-	CASSLDPGEQYF	TGCGCCAGCAGCTTGGACCCGGGGGAGCAGTACTTC
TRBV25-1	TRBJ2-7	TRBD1	CATSDRALYEQYF	TGTGCCACCTCGGACAGGGCTCTATACGAGCAGTACTTC
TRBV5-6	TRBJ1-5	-	CASSRNDRPRNQPQHF	TGTGCCAGCAGCCGCAACGACAGACCAAGGAATCAGCCCCAGCATTTT
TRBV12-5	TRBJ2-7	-	CASGFATSSYEQYF	TGTGCTAGTGGTTTCGCGACAAGCTCCTACGAGCAGTACTTC
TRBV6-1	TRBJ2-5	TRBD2	CASTIAGEETQYF	TGTGCCAGCACAATAGCGGGAGAAGAGACCCAGTACTTC
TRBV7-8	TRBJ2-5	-	CASSLGVQYF	TGTGCCAGCAGCTTAGGCGTCCAGTACTTC
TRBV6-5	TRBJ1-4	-	CASSYSSPLREKLFF	TGTGCCAGCAGTTACTCGTCGCCTTTACGGGAAAAACTGTTTTTT
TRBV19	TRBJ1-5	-	CASSLTAGNQPQHF	TGTGCCAGTAGCCTAACGGCAGGAAATCAGCCCCAGCATTTT
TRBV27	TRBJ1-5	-	CASSGGGRQPQHF	TGTGCCAGCAGCGGGGGGGGCCGGCAGCCCCAGCATTTT
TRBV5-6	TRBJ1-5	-	CASSLAEGNQPQHF	TGTGCCAGCAGCTTGGCCGAGGGTAACCAGCCCCAGCATTTT
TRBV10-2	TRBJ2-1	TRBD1	CASRGGQGNNEQFF	TGCGCCAGCAGAGGGGGACAGGGAAACAATGAGCAGTTCTTC
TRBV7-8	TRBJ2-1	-	CASSLRETSYNEQFF	TGTGCCAGCAGCTTACGGGAGACTTCCTACAATGAGCAGTTCTTC
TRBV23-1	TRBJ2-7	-	CASSQDCREFSYEQYF	TGCGCCAGCAGTCAAGATTGTAGGGAGTTCTCCTACGAGCAGTACTTC
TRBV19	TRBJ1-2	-	CASSTQLLNYGYTF	TGTGCCAGTAGTACACAGCTTCTGAACTATGGCTACACCTTC
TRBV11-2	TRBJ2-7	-	CASRQSHEQYF	TGTGCCAGCAGACAGAGCCACGAGCAGTACTTC
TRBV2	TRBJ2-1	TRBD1	CASSQLRTGTGTYNEQFF	TGTGCCAGCAGCCAACTAAGGACCGGGACAGGGACCTACAATGAGCAGTTCTTC
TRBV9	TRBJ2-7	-	CASSVSPVRRTYEQYF	TGTGCCAGCAGCGTATCTCCGGTGCGGAGAACCTACGAGCAGTACTTC
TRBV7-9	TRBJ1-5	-	CASSLTGPWQPQHF	TGTGCCAGCAGCTTGACGGGTCCCTGGCAGCCCCAGCATTTT
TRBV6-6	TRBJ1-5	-	CASRPYQGNQPQHF	TGTGCCAGCAGACCCTACCAGGGTAATCAGCCCCAGCATTTT
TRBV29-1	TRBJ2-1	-	CSVEGLAEQFF	TGCAGCGTTGAAGGCCTAGCGGAGCAGTTCTTC
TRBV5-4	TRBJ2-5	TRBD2	CASSLEGLASETQYF	TGTGCCAGCAGCTTGGAGGGACTAGCATCGGAGACCCAGTACTTC
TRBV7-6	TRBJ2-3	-	CASSILSGTSTDTQYF	TGTGCCAGCAGCATCCTTAGCGGAACCTCCACAGATACGCAGTATTTT
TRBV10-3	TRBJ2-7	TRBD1	CAISRDRDYEQYF	TGTGCCATCAGTCGGGACAGGGACTACGAGCAGTACTTC
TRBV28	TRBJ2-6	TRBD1	CASSISDRAGANVLTF	TGTGCCAGCAGTATCAGTGACAGGGCTGGGGCCAACGTCCTGACTTTC
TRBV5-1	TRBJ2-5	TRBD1	CASQGALETQYF	TGCGCCAGCCAGGGGGCGTTGGAGACCCAGTACTTC
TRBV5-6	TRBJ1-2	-	CASSLDVSYGYTF	TGTGCCAGCAGCTTGGACGTCAGCTATGGCTACACCTTC